These 20 T cell receptor beta chains were all obtained from the same sample, sequenced in a study of blood T cells in healthy people across ages. PCR was performed a second time for about 7 to 11 cycles using a sample-barcoded 5' primer and a J-beta primer mix. MiXCR, run by TCRdb on the 5' RACE reads, gives a single entry per CDR3 protein. The sample shows 1.4 million or so distinct CDR3 sequences, approximately 39% of them seen only once. The specimen sequenced was blood. The receptors here all came from a woman aged 18-30 years in good health.

This rearrangement joins TRBV28 to TRBJ2-1; tentatively, D is TRBD2 (6 bases). The CDR3 is 16 residues long. Germline V gene sequence: CDR1 MDHEN, CDR2 SYDVKM. Trimming cost V 1 base and J 4 bases, with 14 bases left between them. The CDR3 protein is CASSLLGRNEYNEQFF. CDR3 nucleotides: TGTGCCAGCAGTTTATTGGGGAGGAATGAGTACAATGAGCAGTTCTTC. Supplemented by reference TRBV28 and TRBJ2-1, the full variable domain reads DVKVTQSSRYLVKRTGEKVFLECVQDMDHENMFWYRQDPGLGLRLIYFSYDVKMKEKGDIPEGYSVSREKKERFSLILESASTNQTSMYLCASSLLGRNEYNEQFFGPGTRLTVL.

The genes are TRBV7-2 and TRBJ2-2; D is uncertain. CDR1 and CDR2 from the germline V gene are SGHTA and FQGNSA. The CDR3 extends over 16 amino acids. V lost 7 bases and J lost 4, with 19 bases in between. For the CDR3, the DNA is TGTGCCAGCATCCTACCGCCGAGATGGAGCACCGGGGAGCTGTTTTTT. Translation gives CASILPPRWSTGELFF.

About this clonotype itself: At one boundary the junction diverges from the germline segment, which might be a read error. The V gene is TRBV2, the J gene TRBJ2-6; the D call may be TRBD1 or TRBD2 (5 bases each). The CDR3 is made up of 12 amino acids. The V gene's germline CDR1 is SNHLY and CDR2 FYNNEI. The CDR3 is CASWPGANVPTF. CDR3 bases: TGTGCCAGCTGGCCCGGGGCCAACGTCCCGACTTTC.

V and J are TRBV10-3 and TRBJ1-3; D call uncertain. In germline, CDR1 is ENHRY, CDR2 SYGVKD. With 1 base removed from V and 4 bases from J, the gap between germline ends came to 8 bases. This CDR3 contains 14 residues. The CDR3 loop is CAISEWGFGNTIYF. DNA of the CDR3: TGTGCCATCAGTGAGTGGGGATTCGGAAACACCATATATTTT.

The V and J genes are TRBV12-3 or TRBV12-4 and TRBJ2-1; 14 nucleotides match TRBD2. The V segment lost 6 bases and the J segment 14 bases; nucleotides outside the gene matches: 3. The CDR3 sequence is 12 residues long. The CDR3 protein is CASSRTSGGKFF. Here the CDR3 DNA reads TGTGCCAGCAGCCGGACTAGCGGGGGGAAGTTCTTC.

The chain uses TRBV10-3 and TRBJ1-2, with 9 nucleotides matching TRBD1. The CDR3 covers 15 residues. Germline values: CDR1 ENHRY, CDR2 SYGVKD. J lost 2 bases, V lost 9 bases, and 10 bases had no gene match. The CDR3 spells CAIGTGKFVNYGYTF. CDR3 nucleotides: TGTGCCATAGGGACAGGGAAATTTGTGAACTATGGCTACACCTTC.

The rearrangement uses TRBV7-2 and TRBJ1-3, with D hard to call. CDR3 size: 15 residues. CDR1 and CDR2 (germline): SGHTA, FQGNSA. V lost 2 bases and J 5 bases, leaving 13 bases between the germline ends. For the CDR3, the DNA is TGTGCCAGCAGCTTATGGGGTTCAGCGCGAAACACCATATATTTT. This translates into CASSLWGSARNTIYF.

The chain has TRBV12-3 or TRBV12-4 and TRBJ1-5; D uncertain. Between the trimmed V and J ends, which lost 8 bases and 7 bases, there was a span of 15 bases. The CDR3 extends over 13 amino acids. The CDR3, as DNA: TGTGCCAGCGGTATCGGAGGGATACAGCCCCAGCATTTT. Translated, it gives CASGIGGIQPQHF.

V and J are TRBV28 and TRBJ1-6, with D uncertain. With 6 bases removed from V and 0 bases from J, the gap between germline ends came to 9 bases. CDR1 is MDHEN and CDR2 is SYDVKM in the germline V gene. This CDR3 is 15 amino acids long. In DNA, the CDR3 is TGTGCCAGCAGAAGGGAGTACTCCTATAATTCACCCCTCCACTTT. As protein: CASRREYSYNSPLHF.

This sequence joins TRBV4-2 and TRBJ2-6; no reliable D call. Germline CDR1 and CDR2: LGHNA and YNFKEQ. There are 15 residues in the CDR3. The germline V and J ends were trimmed by 8 bases and 0 bases, with 11 bases remaining between them. The CDR3 spells CASQDLDSGANVLTF. CDR3 nucleotide sequence: TGTGCCAGCCAAGATCTGGACTCTGGGGCCAACGTCCTGACTTTC.

The table lists this clonotype with a few counts. The chain joins TRBV20-1 to TRBJ2-1, with D uncertain. Germline V gene data show CDR1 as DFQATT and CDR2 as SNEGSKA (reference sequence). V lost 3 bases to trimming and J lost 8 bases, with 17 bases between them. The CDR3 consists of 14 residues. Here the CDR3 DNA reads TGCAGTGCTAGTAGGCCGCACGGATGGCATGAGCAGTTCTTC. This gives the protein CSASRPHGWHEQFF.

V is TRBV4-3 and J is TRBJ1-6; D gene uncertain. The length of the CDR3 is 18 residues. V was pared by 3 bases and J by 0 bases, with 15 bases between. Germline V lookup: CDR1 LGHNA, CDR2 YSLEER. The CDR3 sequence: CASSHLGSLSSYNSPLHF. For the CDR3, the DNA is TGCGCCAGCAGCCACCTCGGTAGTCTAAGCTCCTATAATTCACCCCTCCACTTT.

V usage is TRBV4-3 and J usage is TRBJ2-7, with D perhaps matching TRBD2 (5 bases). This CDR3 has 13 residues. V lost 4 bases and J lost 3, with 10 bases in between. CDR1 and CDR2 from the germline V gene are LGHNA and YSLEER. The chain's CDR3 is CASSPERDYEQYF. The CDR3 DNA follows: TGCGCCAGCAGCCCAGAACGGGACTACGAGCAGTACTTC.

The chain combines TRBV6-5 with TRBJ2-5; unclear D gene. The V and J ends lost 0 bases and 11 bases respectively, with 19 bases between them. Germline CDR1 and CDR2: MNHEY and SVGAGI. The CDR3 loop spans 15 amino acids. This CDR3 reads CASSYSRLGVNEQYF. The CDR3, as DNA: TGTGCCAGCAGTTACTCTAGGCTAGGTGTCAATGAGCAGTACTTC.

The CDR3 nucleotides read TGTGCCAGCAGCAAAGTTTCGACAGGGGAGAGTGAGCAGTTCTTC. Amino acids: CASSKVSTGESEQFF. The chain employs TRBV11-3 and TRBJ2-1; 8 bases fit TRBD1. Germline assignment: CDR1 SGHNT and CDR2 YENEEA. The ends lost 5 bases at V and 9 bases at J; junction bases unmatched: 12. The CDR3 runs 15 residues.

The chain couples TRBV4-3 to TRBJ2-3, with TRBD2 matching over 7 bases. Germline CDR1 reads LGHNA; CDR2 reads YSLEER. This CDR3 has 18 residues. J lost 2 bases, V lost 2 bases, and 13 bases had no gene match. CDR3 sequence reads: CASSQSWGGRALTDTQYF. The CDR3 nucleotides read TGCGCCAGCAGCCAATCTTGGGGAGGGAGGGCCCTCACAGATACGCAGTATTTT.

This clonotype has at least ten counts. The CDR3 nucleotides read TGTGCCAGCAGCTTATCAGCGACCCAGTACTTC. Translated: CASSLSATQYF. The chain uses TRBV7-2 and TRBJ2-5; D ambiguous. CDR1 SGHTA and CDR2 FQGNSA come from the germline V gene. The CDR3 contains 11 residues. V was cut by 2 bases and J by 7 bases, with 5 bases left in between.

CDR3 DNA sequence: TGTGCCAGCAGCTGGGGGCACACAGATACGCAGTATTTT. This gives the protein CASSWGHTDTQYF. This sequence joins TRBV7-8 and TRBJ2-3, with a tentative D call TRBD1 (6 bases). The germline gives CDR1 SGHVS, CDR2 FQNEAQ. Trimming removed 4 bases from V and 2 bases from J, with 7 bases in between. The CDR3 runs 13 residues.

In this sample, this clonotype turned up a few times. The rearrangement uses TRBV7-6 and TRBJ2-1; TRBD2 is a possible D gene (5 bases). There are 15 residues in the CDR3. CDR1 is SGHVS, CDR2 FNYEAQ, per germline. The V and J ends lost 6 bases and 8 bases respectively, with 20 bases between them. The CDR3 nucleotides read TGTGCCAGCAGTCTAGTGGGAGTCTATGTCTATGAGCAGTTCTTC. Its translation is CASSLVGVYVYEQFF.

This clonotype has a count of ten or more. The CDR3 DNA is TGTGCCAGCAGTGGACAGGGCACTGAAGCTTTCTTT. The encoded protein is CASSGQGTEAFF. The chain recombines TRBV25-1 with TRBJ1-1; 7 positions agree with TRBD1. Germline V lookup: CDR1 MGHDK, CDR2 SYGVNS. CDR3 length: 12 residues. V was clipped by 4 bases and J by 4 bases; unmatched bases: 0.